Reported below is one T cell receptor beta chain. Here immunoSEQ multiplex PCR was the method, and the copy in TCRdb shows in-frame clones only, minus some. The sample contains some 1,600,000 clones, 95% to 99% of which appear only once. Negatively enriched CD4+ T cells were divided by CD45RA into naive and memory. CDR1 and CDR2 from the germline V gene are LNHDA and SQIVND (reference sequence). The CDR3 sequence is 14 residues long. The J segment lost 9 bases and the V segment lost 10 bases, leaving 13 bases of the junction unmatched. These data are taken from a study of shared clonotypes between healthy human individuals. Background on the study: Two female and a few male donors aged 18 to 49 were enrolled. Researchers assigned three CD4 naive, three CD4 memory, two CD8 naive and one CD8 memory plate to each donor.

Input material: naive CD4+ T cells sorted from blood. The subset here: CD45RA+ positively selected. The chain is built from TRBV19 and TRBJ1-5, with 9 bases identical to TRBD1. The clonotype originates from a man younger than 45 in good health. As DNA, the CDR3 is TGTGCCACTAAAAAAGACAGGGGGTTTTCGCCCCAGCATTTT. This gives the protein CATKKDRGFSPQHF.